Listed below are T cell receptor beta chains from one sample, sequenced in a study of identical twins. TCRdb itself ran the 5' RACE reads through MiXCR, one entry per CDR3 protein. The sample has 450,000 or so distinct CDR3 sequences, roughly an eighth seen once. This same sample was also part of a study on yellow fever vaccine responses in identical twins.

Sequencing was carried out using CD4+ T cells sorted from blood. The receptors here all came from a woman under 30 in good health. CDR3s include the opening cysteine and the closing phenylalanine or tryptophan. For some rows the clone size is stated as once, few or many, or as a class when expanded; others skip it.

CDR3 protein: CASSQRGNSPLHF
clone size: -
J gene: TRBJ1-6
V gene: TRBV3-1
CDR3 length: 13

CDR3 protein: CASSLGDNSYNEQFF
clone size: many
J gene: TRBJ2-1
V gene: TRBV3-1
CDR3 length: 15

CDR3 protein: CASSLAWAGGQDNEQFF
clone size: -
J gene: TRBJ2-1
V gene: TRBV7-2
CDR3 length: 17

CDR3 protein: CASRGTRGYNEQFF
clone size: -
J gene: TRBJ2-1
V gene: TRBV11-1
CDR3 length: 14

CDR3 protein: CASSLGQGARETQYF
clone size: many
J gene: TRBJ2-5
V gene: TRBV12-3/TRBV12-4
CDR3 length: 15

CDR3 protein: CASSLARGVGTDTQYF
clone size: few
J gene: TRBJ2-3
V gene: TRBV7-2
CDR3 length: 16

CDR3 protein: CASSLEPTTTSGRPYEQYF
clone size: many
J gene: TRBJ2-7
V gene: TRBV5-1
CDR3 length: 19

CDR3 protein: CASSPLGQGLTDTQYF
clone size: few
J gene: TRBJ2-3
V gene: TRBV18
CDR3 length: 16

CDR3 protein: CASSLSLHNRRGELFF
clone size: once
J gene: TRBJ2-2
V gene: TRBV28
CDR3 length: 16

CDR3 protein: CASSFDQKGREQYF
clone size: many
J gene: TRBJ2-7
V gene: TRBV7-2
CDR3 length: 14

CDR3 protein: CASSQVRTSGIYEQFF
clone size: -
J gene: TRBJ2-1
V gene: TRBV3-1
CDR3 length: 16

CDR3 protein: CASSSQTSVGSWTNTGELFF
clone size: few
J gene: TRBJ2-2
V gene: TRBV5-6
CDR3 length: 20

CDR3 protein: CSVRRVEPYEQYF
clone size: few
J gene: TRBJ2-7
V gene: TRBV29-1
CDR3 length: 13

CDR3 protein: CASSFSGGSNQPQHF
clone size: many
J gene: TRBJ1-5
V gene: TRBV12-3/TRBV12-4
CDR3 length: 15

CDR3 protein: CASSLVPSEAFF
clone size: -
J gene: TRBJ1-1
V gene: TRBV5-6
CDR3 length: 12

CDR3 protein: CAISESRQGKSPLHF
clone size: few
J gene: TRBJ1-6
V gene: TRBV10-3
CDR3 length: 15